This T cell receptor beta chain was observed in a study of T-cell memory formation after mild COVID-19. This clonotype has just a few counts. CDR3 length: 13 amino acids. Deletions cut 7 bases from V and 0 bases from J, with 10 bases between. CDR1 and CDR2 (germline): MDHEN, SYDVKM. TCRdb reprocessed the 5' RACE reads via MiXCR and lists one record per CDR3 protein. In the table there are 350,000 to 450,000 distinct CDR3 sequences, approximately 14% of which are singletons. This sequence originates from a man in his late teens or twenties who had mild COVID-19 (a few samples of this study predate the infection). Cell type and time point are not known. Sample: PBMCs or a T cell subset sorted from them (not recorded which). The chain couples TRBV28 to TRBJ2-7, with a weak D call TRBD2 (5 bases). CDR3 nucleotide sequence: TGTGCCAGCAAACCGGGGATCTCCTACGAGCAGTACGTC. It yields the protein CASKPGISYEQYV.